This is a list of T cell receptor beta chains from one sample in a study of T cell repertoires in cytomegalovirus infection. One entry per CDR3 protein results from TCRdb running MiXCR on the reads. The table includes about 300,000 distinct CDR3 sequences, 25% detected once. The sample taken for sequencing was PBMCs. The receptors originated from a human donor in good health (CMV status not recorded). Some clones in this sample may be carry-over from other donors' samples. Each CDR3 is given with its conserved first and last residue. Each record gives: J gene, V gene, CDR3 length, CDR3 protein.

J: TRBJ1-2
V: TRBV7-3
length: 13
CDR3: CASSPQAGVDYTF

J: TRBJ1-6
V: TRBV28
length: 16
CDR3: CASRTPDTGHNSPLHF

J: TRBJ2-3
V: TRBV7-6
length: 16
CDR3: CASSGATGSRTDTQYF

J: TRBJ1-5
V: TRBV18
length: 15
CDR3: CASSPEQSGNQPQHF

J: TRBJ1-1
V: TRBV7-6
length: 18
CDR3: CASSLRMPDGRPNTEAFF

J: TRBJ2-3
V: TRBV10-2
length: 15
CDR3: CASSDPGGIADTQYF

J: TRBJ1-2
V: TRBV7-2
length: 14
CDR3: CASRSGPGNYGYTF

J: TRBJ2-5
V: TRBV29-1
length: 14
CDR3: CSVAGLAGVETQYF

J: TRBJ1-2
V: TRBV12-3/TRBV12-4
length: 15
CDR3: CASRPRAGSDYGYTF

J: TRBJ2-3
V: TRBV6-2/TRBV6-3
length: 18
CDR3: CASTKGGLAGGNTDTQYF

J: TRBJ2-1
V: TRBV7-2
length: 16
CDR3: CASPSSGGTSYNEQFF

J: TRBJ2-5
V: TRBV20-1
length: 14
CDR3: CSAWPVGLKETQYF

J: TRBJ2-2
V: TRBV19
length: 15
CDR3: CASSPGLADTGELFF

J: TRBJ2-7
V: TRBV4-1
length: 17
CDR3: CASSHPGSATFSYEQYF

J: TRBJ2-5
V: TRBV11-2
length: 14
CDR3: CASSLPGQPETQYF

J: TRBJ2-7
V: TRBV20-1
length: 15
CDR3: CSAGRTSGGPYEQYF